A single sample gave rise to the 31 T cell receptor beta chains below, sequenced in a study of T-cell reconstitution after alpha-beta-depleted transplantation in children. As it was prepared, the TCRbeta library received unique molecular identifiers. A single record per CDR3 protein comes from TCRdb applying MiXCR to the PCR reads. The sample has about 420,000 distinct CDR3 sequences; roughly 15% are singletons. The specimen comprised PBMCs, mostly from graft donor cells, sampled 360 days after TCRalphabeta/CD19-depleted stem cell transplant. The receptor source for this set is a boy under three years old who had a stem cell transplant for Wiskott-Aldrich syndrome, so the T cells may come from the graft donor.

This clonotype was observed a handful of times. The J gene is TRBJ1-1, the V gene TRBV29-1; D is unclear. The CDR3 runs 13 residues. V was cut by 8 bases and J by 0 bases, with 13 bases left in between. The germline V gene has CDR1 SQVTM and CDR2 ANQGSEA. CDR3 amino acids: CSSSGVMNTEAFF. The CDR3 DNA reads as TGCAGCAGCTCTGGGGTCATGAACACTGAAGCTTTCTTT.

This clonotype was seen a few times. CDR3 sequence: CASSLERGQNYEQYF. The CDR3 DNA follows: TGTGCCAGCAGCTTAGAGAGAGGGCAAAACTACGAGCAGTACTTC. This chain links TRBV7-2 with TRBJ2-7; D might be TRBD2 (5 bases). V gave up 1 base and J gave up 3 bases, with 13 bases separating them. CDR1 is SGHTA, CDR2 FQGNSA, per germline. The CDR3 length is 15 residues. Based on the CDR3 plus reference TRBV7-2 and TRBJ2-7, the full variable domain is GAGVSQSPSNKVTEKGKDVELRCDPISGHTALYWYRQSLGQGLEFLIYFQGNSAPDKSGLPSDRFSAERTGGSVSTLTIQRTQQEDSAVYLCASSLERGQNYEQYFGPGTRLTVT.

The chain combines TRBV5-1 with TRBJ2-7; 10 bases agree with TRBD1. CDR1 and CDR2 from the germline V gene are SGHRS and YFSETQ. The V segment lost 0 bases and the J segment 1 base; nucleotides outside the gene matches: 4. The CDR3 has 16 residues. The CDR3 protein is CASSLVGTGVSYEQYF. CDR3 bases: TGCGCCAGCAGCTTGGTCGGGACAGGGGTATCCTACGAGCAGTACTTC.

This clonotype showed up many times. The CDR3 nucleotides are TGTGCCAGCAGTTTAGGCCCTGGGGCCAACGTCCTGACTTTC. Translating gives CASSLGPGANVLTF. The chain couples TRBV12-3 or TRBV12-4 to TRBJ2-6; the D is unclear. The CDR3 length is 14 residues. Between the trimmed V and J ends, which lost 1 base and 2 bases, there was a span of 3 bases.

V gene TRBV11-2 combines with J gene TRBJ2-1, with TRBD2 matching over 16 bases. Germline lookup yields CDR1 SGHAT and CDR2 FQNNGV. Trimming at V came to 6 bases and at J to 5 bases, leaving 10 bases not matched to a gene. The length of the CDR3 is 18 residues. The CDR3: CASSFVGLAGGPHNEQFF. For the CDR3, the DNA is TGTGCCAGCAGTTTTGTGGGACTAGCGGGAGGGCCCCACAATGAGCAGTTCTTC.

This sequence joins TRBV4-1 and TRBJ2-7, with a possible D match to TRBD1 (6 bases). The CDR3 contains 15 residues. Trimming pared 1 base from V and 2 bases from J, leaving 12 bases between. Germline V gene lookup returns CDR1 MGHRA and CDR2 YSYEKL. The CDR3 DNA sequence: TGCGCCAGCAGCCAAGTCCACAGGGTTACCTACGAGCAGTACTTC. It translates to CASSQVHRVTYEQYF.

The chain links TRBV3-1 to TRBJ2-7, with 9 positions matching TRBD1. Trimming at V came to 6 bases and at J to 0 bases, leaving 6 bases not matched to a gene. Looked up from germline, CDR1 is LGHDT and CDR2 is YNNKEL (reference sequence). This CDR3 spans 15 amino acids. Here the CDR3 DNA reads TGTGCCAGCAGTCCCGGGACAGGGATCTCCTACGAGCAGTACTTC. Translation gives CASSPGTGISYEQYF.

This clonotype has only a few counts. V gene TRBV24-1 combines with J gene TRBJ2-3; D uncertain. With 2 bases removed from V and 4 bases from J, the gap between germline ends came to 6 bases. The germline V gene has CDR1 KGHDR and CDR2 SFDVKD. This CDR3 is built from 13 residues. The CDR3 DNA reads as TGTGCCACCAGTGATTGGGGTTCAGATACGCAGTATTTT. This codes for CATSDWGSDTQYF.

This clonotype was seen at least ten times. This CDR3 reads CASQGGAWSQPQHF. The CDR3 nucleotides are TGTGCCAGTCAGGGGGGCGCGTGGAGTCAGCCCCAGCATTTT. This chain connects TRBV2 to TRBJ1-5; 7 bases are shared with TRBD1. The CDR3 consists of 14 residues. Germline CDR1 reads SNHLY; CDR2 reads FYNNEI. Trimming cost V 9 bases and J 6 bases; bases outside gene matches: 11.

This chain joins TRBV30 and TRBJ1-5; possible D gene TRBD1, 6 bases. Trimming removed 0 bases at V and 3 bases at J, with 12 bases between. This CDR3 region has 15 residues. The V gene's germline CDR1 is GTSNPN and CDR2 SVGIG (reference sequence). In nucleotides, the CDR3 is TGTGCCTGGAGTGTACAGGGACTGCTCAATCAGCCCCAGCATTTT. This sequence encodes CAWSVQGLLNQPQHF.

This clonotype was detected a few times. The chain has TRBV20-1 and TRBJ1-5; D is unresolved. V lost 0 bases, J lost 0 bases, and 12 bases lay in between. The CDR3 is made up of 16 amino acids. Per germline, CDR1 DFQATT and CDR2 SNEGSKA (reference sequence). In DNA, the CDR3 is TGCAGTGCTAGAGATTCGGCAGATTATAGCAATCAGCCCCAGCATTTT. This gives the protein CSARDSADYSNQPQHF.

There are a few counts of this clonotype. The rearrangement links TRBV20-1 to TRBJ2-6; unclear D gene. Per germline, CDR1 DFQATT and CDR2 SNEGSKA (reference sequence). V gave up 1 base and J gave up 2 bases, with 9 bases separating them. The CDR3 is made up of 15 amino acids. The chain's CDR3 is CSARVSGAGANVLTF. In nucleotides, the CDR3 is TGCAGTGCTAGAGTAAGTGGCGCTGGGGCCAACGTCCTGACTTTC.

The chain employs TRBV4-3 and TRBJ2-5; D perhaps matches TRBD2 (5 bases). The CDR3 length is 15 residues. V lost 0 bases and J lost 2, with 10 bases in between. CDR1 and CDR2 (germline): LGHNA, YSLEER. The chain's CDR3 is CASSQDAGRQETQYF. CDR3 DNA sequence: TGCGCCAGCAGCCAAGACGCGGGTAGGCAAGAGACCCAGTACTTC.

The genes are TRBV29-1 and TRBJ1-4, with D perhaps matching TRBD1 (6 bases). Germline V gene sequence: CDR1 SQVTM, CDR2 ANQGSEA. This CDR3 region has 11 residues. Deletions cut 5 bases from V and 14 bases from J, with 15 bases between. CDR3 protein: CSVRRGGWLFF. CDR3 DNA sequence: TGCAGCGTTCGACGGGGGGGCTGGCTGTTTTTT.

The rearrangement links TRBV24-1 to TRBJ2-1, with 7 bases fitting TRBD2. The V segment lost 4 bases and the J segment 2 bases; nucleotides outside the gene matches: 4. This CDR3 comprises 15 residues. Per the germline V gene, CDR1 is KGHDR and CDR2 is SFDVKD. CDR3 region: CATSDREETYNEQFF. The CDR3 DNA reads as TGTGCCACCAGTGACCGGGAGGAGACCTACAATGAGCAGTTCTTC.

The table lists this clonotype with a few counts. The CDR3 loop is CASSSPGLAVYEQYF. For the CDR3, the DNA is TGTGCCAGCAGTTCGCCGGGACTAGCTGTCTACGAGCAGTACTTC. The V call is TRBV6-2 or TRBV6-3, the J call TRBJ2-7; 9 nucleotides match TRBD2. V was pared by 4 bases and J by 3 bases, with 7 bases of the junction left unmatched. Germline-derived CDR1 and CDR2 are MNHEY and SVGEGT. The CDR3 consists of 15 residues.

The V call is TRBV2, the J call TRBJ2-1; possibly TRBD2 for D (5 bases). Germline V gene data show CDR1 as SNHLY and CDR2 as FYNNEI. V gave up 3 bases and J gave up 4 bases, with 16 bases separating them. The CDR3 runs 16 residues. The CDR3: CASSDPKRAPYNEQFF. Here the CDR3 DNA reads TGTGCCAGCAGTGATCCAAAGAGGGCTCCGTACAATGAGCAGTTCTTC.

The rearrangement joins TRBV5-5 to TRBJ1-1; TRBD1 is a possible D gene (5 bases). Trimming left V 3 bases short and J 5 bases short, with 11 bases between. This CDR3 has 13 residues. The germline V gene has CDR1 SGHKS and CDR2 YYEKEE (reference sequence). This CDR3 reads CASSWSGGTEAFF. The CDR3, as DNA: TGTGCCAGCAGCTGGAGTGGGGGGACTGAAGCTTTCTTT.

The V and J genes are TRBV12-3 or TRBV12-4 and TRBJ2-1; D uncertain. V was trimmed by 11 bases and J by 0 bases, leaving 26 bases between them. This CDR3 region has 18 residues. The CDR3 DNA sequence: TGTGCCTTCAGTTTAGCTAGTGAGACGGAACGCTCCTACAATGAGCAGTTCTTC. Protein: CAFSLASETERSYNEQFF.

The chain recombines TRBV5-6 with TRBJ2-4; 8 nucleotides align to TRBD1. V trimming: 0 bases; J trimming: 1 base; junction bases outside the gene matches: 15. The CDR3 is 20 residues long. Germline V gene sequence: CDR1 SGHDT, CDR2 YYEEEE. The CDR3 here is CASSLVRTGKFQLAKNIQYF. CDR3 DNA sequence: TGTGCCAGCAGCTTGGTTCGGACAGGGAAGTTTCAGTTGGCCAAAAACATTCAGTACTTC.

V gene TRBV3-1 combines with J gene TRBJ1-1, with D unclear. Between the trimmed V and J ends, which lost 3 bases and 4 bases, there was a span of 12 bases. The CDR3 totals 14 residues. Germline CDR1 is LGHDT and CDR2 is YNNKEL (reference sequence). CDR3 nucleotide sequence: TGTGCCAGCAGCCACCCGTCCTTTGGCACTGAAGCTTTCTTT. Amino acid sequence: CASSHPSFGTEAFF.

This clonotype was seen only a few times. The V gene is TRBV15, the J gene TRBJ2-1; TRBD1 is a possible D gene (6 bases). The CDR3 is made up of 16 amino acids. Trimming pared 2 bases from V and 3 bases from J, leaving 14 bases between. From germline, CDR1 is LNHNV and CDR2 YYDKDF (reference sequence). Here the CDR3 DNA reads TGTGCCACCAGCAGACCTCGGGGCAGGGGCTACAATGAGCAGTTCTTC. It translates to CATSRPRGRGYNEQFF.

This chain uses TRBV5-1 with TRBJ2-1; D is ambiguous. CDR3 length: 16 amino acids. Germline CDR1 reads SGHRS; CDR2 reads YFSETQ. V was clipped by 1 base and J by 4 bases, with 15 bases between them. The CDR3 loop is CASSLNPGLSYNEQFF. The CDR3 nucleotides read TGCGCCAGCAGCTTGAATCCAGGTTTGAGTTACAATGAGCAGTTCTTC.

This clonotype has a count of ten or more. This chain joins TRBV28 and TRBJ1-2; D is ambiguous. This CDR3 spans 18 amino acids. The V gene's germline CDR1 is MDHEN and CDR2 SYDVKM. Trimming removed 1 base from V and 0 bases from J, with 18 bases in between. The CDR3 coding sequence is TGTGCCAGCAGTTTATACCCCCCCGAACGGGCAGCTAACTATGGCTACACCTTC. It yields the protein CASSLYPPERAANYGYTF.

The table lists this clonotype with a few counts. The rearrangement links TRBV7-6 to TRBJ2-2; D possibly corresponds to TRBD1 (5 bases). V was cut by 8 bases and J by 1 base, with 11 bases left in between. This CDR3 has 14 amino acids. The germline V gene encodes CDR1 SGHVS and CDR2 FNYEAQ. The CDR3 nucleotides are TGTGCCAGCGGTCAAGGGGTGAACACCGGGGAGCTGTTTTTT. Residues: CASGQGVNTGELFF.

This clonotype has just a few counts. The chain links TRBV2 to TRBJ2-3; D is unclear. Germline lookup yields CDR1 SNHLY and CDR2 FYNNEI. The CDR3 sequence is 14 residues long. The ends were cut back, 7 bases at V and 0 bases at J, with 11 bases in the middle. CDR3 loop: CASTRRTSTDTQYF. Here the CDR3 DNA reads TGTGCCAGCACCCGACGTACTAGCACAGATACGCAGTATTTT.

The CDR3 coding sequence is TGTGCCATCAGTGACCGGGACAGGGTATTGTACTTC. This codes for CAISDRDRVLYF. The chain carries TRBV10-3 and TRBJ2-5, with 9 bases that match TRBD1. CDR3 length equals 12 residues. Germline V lookup: CDR1 ENHRY, CDR2 SYGVKD. The V segment lost 3 bases and the J segment 13 bases; nucleotides outside the gene matches: 6.

This clonotype came up a few times. The CDR3 nucleotides are TGTGCCAGCAGGAGTTGGACCGGGGAGCTGTTTTTT. Translated: CASRSWTGELFF. The chain employs TRBV6-1 and TRBJ2-2; the D is unclear. Germline lookup yields CDR1 MNHNS and CDR2 SASEGT. V lost 6 bases, J lost 5 bases, and 7 bases lay in between. There are 12 residues in the CDR3.

The CDR3 region is CASSYLGGATEAFF. CDR3 bases: TGTGCCAGCAGCTACCTTGGAGGGGCCACTGAAGCTTTCTTT. The gene calls are TRBV12-3 or TRBV12-4 and TRBJ1-1; D possibly corresponds to TRBD1 (5 bases). The ends were cut back, 6 bases at V and 4 bases at J, with 15 bases in the middle. The CDR3 covers 14 residues.

This clonotype has at least ten counts. The chain combines TRBV4-3 with TRBJ1-1; possible D gene TRBD1, 5 bases. The CDR3 runs to 16 residues. Germline-derived CDR1 and CDR2 are LGHNA and YSLEER. Trimming shortened V by 1 base and J by 1 base, and 13 bases separated the two germline ends. The CDR3 region is CASSQAPGRTNTEAFF. The CDR3 DNA sequence: TGCGCCAGCAGCCAAGCCCCGGGACGGACGAACACTGAAGCTTTCTTT.

This clonotype was observed a few times. The chain employs TRBV25-1 and TRBJ2-2; D is unclear. Germline values: CDR1 MGHDK, CDR2 SYGVNS. This CDR3 comprises 11 residues. V was shortened by 8 bases and J by 7 bases, with 8 bases between the two germline ends. DNA for the CDR3: TGTGCCAGCCAATGGATCGGGGAGCTGTTTTTT. Its translation is CASQWIGELFF.